These T cell receptor beta chains were read from a single sample in a study of shared clonotypes between healthy human individuals. Sequenced by immunoSEQ multiplex PCR; TCRdb stores in-frame clones only, minus some. The repertoire holds over 1.5 million clones, with nearly 99% as singletons. Sample: naive CD4+ T cells sorted from blood. The source is a man younger than 45 in good health. Both conserved end residues are part of each CDR3. D genes are given only for firm matches. Not all rows give a size; the values are once, few, many and, for expanded clones, a class.

J,V,size,D,CDR3,DNA
TRBJ1-5,TRBV28,.,.,CASSFTQWGAGNQPQHF,TGTGCCAGCAGTTTTACGCAGTGGGGGGCTGGCAATCAGCCCCAGCATTTT
TRBJ2-2,TRBV9,.,TRBD2,CASSGLAGGYTGELFF,TGTGCCAGCAGCGGACTAGCGGGAGGATACACCGGGGAGCTGTTTTTT
TRBJ1-1,TRBV9,once,.,CASSPRLTWVGTEAFF,TGTGCCAGCAGCCCGAGACTGACATGGGTCGGCACTGAAGCTTTCTTT
TRBJ2-5,TRBV28,.,TRBD2,CASSPWTSGSVETQYF,TGTGCCAGCAGTCCCTGGACTAGCGGGAGTGTAGAGACCCAGTACTTC
TRBJ1-5,TRBV2,.,.,CASSPRGGPANQPQHF,TGTGCCAGCAGCCCACGGGGGGGTCCGGCCAATCAGCCCCAGCATTTT
TRBJ1-1,TRBV27,.,.,CASSLLTGGTEAFF,TGTGCCAGCAGTTTATTGACAGGCGGCACTGAAGCTTTCTTT
TRBJ2-3,TRBV19,.,.,CASKNRFRDTQYF,TGTGCCAGTAAGAACAGGTTTAGGGATACGCAGTATTTT
TRBJ1-5,TRBV5-6,.,.,CASNKQGNSNQPQHF,TGTGCCAGCAACAAACAGGGAAATAGCAATCAGCCCCAGCATTTT
TRBJ1-5,TRBV18,.,.,CASSPPRGVGNQPQHF,TGTGCCAGCTCACCACCGCGGGGGGTCGGCAATCAGCCCCAGCATTTT
TRBJ2-7,TRBV5-6,.,TRBD2,CASGGGSYEQYF,TGTGCCAGCGGCGGGGGTAGTTACGAGCAGTACTTC
TRBJ2-7,TRBV7-9,.,TRBD1,CASSPPGTGAYEQYF,TGTGCCAGCAGCCCGCCCGGGACAGGCGCCTACGAGCAGTACTTC
TRBJ1-1,TRBV25-1,.,.,CASSELRNTEAFF,TGTGCCAGCAGTGAATTACGGAACACTGAAGCTTTCTTT
TRBJ2-3,TRBV4-1,.,TRBD2,CASRSGASTDTQYF,TGCGCCAGCAGAAGCGGGGCTTCGACAGATACGCAGTATTTT
TRBJ2-5,TRBV10-3,once,.,CAISVRYQETQYF,TGTGCCATCAGTGTTCGGTACCAAGAGACCCAGTACTTC
TRBJ2-1,TRBV10-3,.,.,CAIAETYNEQFF,TGTGCCATCGCCGAAACCTACAATGAGCAGTTCTTC
TRBJ1-3,TRBV7-8,.,.,CASSFDRPKPSGNTIYF,TGTGCCAGCAGCTTTGACAGGCCGAAACCCTCTGGAAACACCATATATTTT
TRBJ2-5,TRBV5-4,once,.,CASSLAGLETQYF,TGTGCCAGCAGCTTGGCCGGTCTAGAGACCCAGTACTTC
TRBJ2-7,TRBV10-2,.,.,CASSGTRDEQYF,TGCGCCAGCAGCGGGACGAGAGACGAGCAGTACTTC
TRBJ2-1,TRBV4-2,.,.,CASSQEGTEGYNEQFF,TGTGCCAGCAGCCAAGAAGGAACGGAAGGGTACAATGAGCAGTTCTTC
TRBJ2-3,TRBV2,.,.,CASSESSSRTDTQYF,TGTGCCAGCAGTGAATCGTCTAGCCGCACAGATACGCAGTATTTT
TRBJ1-4,TRBV5-1,.,.,CASSLFPATNEKLFF,TGCGCCAGCAGCTTGTTTCCCGCAACTAATGAAAAACTGTTTTTT
TRBJ2-1,TRBV27,.,.,CASSLSRLASNEQFF,TGTGCCAGCAGTTTATCGAGGCTAGCGTCCAATGAGCAGTTCTTC
TRBJ2-3,TRBV5-6,.,TRBD1,CASSPTKWGTGDYEYF,TGTGCCAGCAGCCCTACGAAATGGGGGACAGGGGACTACGAGTATTTT
TRBJ2-7,TRBV5-1,.,TRBD1,CASSFSVQGANYEQYF,TGCGCCAGCAGCTTTTCAGTGCAGGGGGCAAACTACGAGCAGTACTTC
TRBJ2-7,TRBV11-3,.,.,CASSLGPLHEQYF,TGTGCCAGCAGCTTAGGTCCTCTTCACGAGCAGTACTTC
TRBJ1-2,TRBV2,.,.,CASSIFSSAGASTNYGYTF,TGTGCCAGCAGTATTTTTTCATCGGCAGGGGCATCAACTAACTATGGCTACACCTTC
TRBJ1-2,TRBV6-1,.,TRBD1,CASSASAISPGTANYGYTF,TGTGCCAGCAGTGCCTCGGCTATTTCGCCCGGGACAGCGAACTATGGCTACACCTTC
TRBJ2-1,TRBV9,.,TRBD1,CASSARGDRDFNEQFF,TGTGCCAGCAGCGCCCGAGGGGACAGGGACTTCAATGAGCAGTTCTTC
TRBJ2-5,TRBV18,.,.,CASSPDLYQETQYF,TGTGCCAGCTCACCCGATTTGTACCAAGAGACCCAGTACTTC
TRBJ2-3,TRBV5-5,.,TRBD1,CASSLVQGQGAPDTQYF,TGTGCCAGCAGCTTGGTACAGGGCCAGGGGGCTCCAGATACGCAGTATTTT
TRBJ1-2,TRBV29-1,.,.,CSVDGSYGYTF,TGCAGCGTTGATGGTAGCTATGGCTACACCTTC